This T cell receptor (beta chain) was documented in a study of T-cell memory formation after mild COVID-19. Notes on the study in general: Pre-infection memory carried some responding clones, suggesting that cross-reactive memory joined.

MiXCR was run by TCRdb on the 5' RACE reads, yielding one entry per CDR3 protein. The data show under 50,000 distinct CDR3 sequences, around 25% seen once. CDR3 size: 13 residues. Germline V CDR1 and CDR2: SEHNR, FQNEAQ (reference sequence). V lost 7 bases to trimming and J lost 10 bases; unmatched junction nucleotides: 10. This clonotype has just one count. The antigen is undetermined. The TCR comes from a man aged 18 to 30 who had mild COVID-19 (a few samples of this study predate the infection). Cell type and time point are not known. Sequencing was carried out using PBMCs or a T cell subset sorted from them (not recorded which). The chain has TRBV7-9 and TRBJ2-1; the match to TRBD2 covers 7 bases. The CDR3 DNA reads TGTGCCAGCATCGACTCGGGGGGAAGAGAGCAGTTCTTC. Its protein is CASIDSGGREQFF.